A selection of T cell receptor beta chains follows, all from one sample in a study of blood T cells in healthy people across ages. TCRdb called the 5' RACE reads again in MiXCR, with one record for every CDR3 protein. Among fewer than 700,000 distinct CDR3 sequences, around 48% were seen once, and the ten largest hold around 25%. The specimen sequenced was blood. These receptors came from a man older than 75 in good health. The CDR3 runs from the conserved cysteine through the conserved F or W. The order of the fields is CDR3 length, J gene, D gene, V gene, clone size, CDR3 protein, CDR3 DNA. A D gene is named only where the DNA matches it firmly. Some rows mark clone size as missing; the rest say once, few, many or name a class of expanded clone.

15 | TRBJ1-2 | TRBD1 | TRBV7-2 | many | CASSSDGQGYYGYTF | TGTGCCAGCAGCTCAGACGGACAGGGCTACTATGGCTACACCTTC
12 | TRBJ2-3 | - | TRBV20-1 | few | CSSGTTTDTQYF | TGCAGTTCCGGGACCACGACAGATACGCAGTATTTT
16 | TRBJ2-5 | - | TRBV6-5 | once | CASGYSGGHIQEAQYF | TGTGCCAGCGGTTACTCGGGGGGACATATCCAAGAGGCCCAGTACTTC
14 | TRBJ2-3 | TRBD2 | TRBV29-1 | few | CSYGAGGLLDTQYF | TGCAGCTATGGGGCGGGGGGCCTCTTGGATACGCAGTATTTT
14 | TRBJ2-3 | TRBD2 | TRBV20-1 | few | CSAVLAGGRWRQYF | TGCAGTGCAGTACTAGCGGGAGGAAGGTGGAGGCAGTATTTT
14 | TRBJ2-5 | TRBD1 | TRBV28 | - | CASRPDRLPETQYF | TGTGCCAGCAGACCGGACAGGCTCCCCGAGACCCAGTACTTC
14 | TRBJ2-7 | TRBD1 | TRBV10-3 | - | CATKQGSPDYEQYF | TGTGCCACCAAACAGGGGTCTCCGGATTACGAGCAGTACTTC
11 | TRBJ2-7 | - | TRBV29-1 | - | CSVVNIHEQYF | TGCAGCGTTGTCAACATCCACGAGCAGTACTTC
11 | TRBJ1-1 | - | TRBV30 | - | CAWMMNTEAFF | TGTGCCTGGATGATGAACACTGAAGCTTTCTTT
13 | TRBJ2-1 | - | TRBV10-3 | - | CAIRDWSSNEQFF | TGTGCCATCAGGGATTGGTCTAGTAATGAGCAGTTCTTC
16 | TRBJ2-1 | - | TRBV28 | - | CASSPPTDPVGDEQFF | TGTGCCAGCAGTCCCCCGACAGACCCCGTTGGCGATGAGCAGTTCTTC
16 | TRBJ2-1 | TRBD1 | TRBV5-4 | - | CASSTGQGQGVNEQFF | TGTGCCAGCAGCACCGGACAGGGACAGGGGGTGAATGAGCAGTTCTTC
18 | TRBJ2-5 | TRBD2 | TRBV20-1 | few | CSARDIRGTSGSGETQYF | TGCAGTGCTAGAGATATAAGGGGGACTAGCGGGAGTGGGGAGACCCAGTACTTC
13 | TRBJ2-5 | - | TRBV12-3/TRBV12-4 | - | CASSPSEAETQYF | TGTGCCAGCAGCCCGTCGGAGGCTGAGACCCAGTACTTC
14 | TRBJ2-7 | TRBD1 | TRBV5-1 | - | CASSSGQFSYEQYF | TGCGCCAGCAGCTCGGGACAGTTTAGCTACGAGCAGTACTTC
15 | TRBJ2-3 | - | TRBV20-1 | - | CSARDRGVGSDTQYF | TGCAGTGCTAGAGATCGTGGGGTTGGGTCCGATACGCAGTATTTT
12 | TRBJ2-7 | - | TRBV20-1 | - | CSARERDYEQYF | TGCAGTGCTAGAGAGAGGGACTACGAGCAGTACTTC
18 | TRBJ2-4 | - | TRBV4-3 | - | CASSQDAPGLLGKNIQYF | TGCGCCAGCAGCCAAGACGCCCCGGGACTCCTAGGCAAAAACATTCAGTACTTC
13 | TRBJ2-7 | TRBD2 | TRBV6-5 | - | CASSSGGSSEQYF | TGTGCCAGCTCTAGCGGGGGGAGCTCCGAGCAGTACTTC
15 | TRBJ2-5 | - | TRBV4-2 | - | CASSQGQAGRETQYF | TGTGCCAGCAGCCAAGGACAAGCTGGGAGGGAGACCCAGTACTTC
10 | TRBJ1-2 | - | TRBV29-1 | - | CSVDDYGYTF | TGCAGCGTTGATGACTATGGCTACACCTTC
14 | TRBJ1-1 | - | TRBV5-1 | few | CASSGGRMNTEAFF | TGCGCCAGCTCTGGAGGACGGATGAACACTGAAGCTTTCTTT
15 | TRBJ1-6 | - | TRBV4-3 | - | CASSQSPAADSPLHF | TGCGCCAGCAGCCAAAGCCCGGCGGCAGATTCACCCCTCCACTTT
14 | TRBJ2-5 | - | TRBV20-1 | - | CSANVGATQETQYF | TGCAGTGCTAATGTTGGGGCAACCCAAGAGACCCAGTACTTC
12 | TRBJ1-5 | - | TRBV6-5 | - | CASSSPDQPQHF | TGTGCCAGCAGTTCCCCTGATCAGCCCCAGCATTTT
17 | TRBJ1-2 | - | TRBV4-2 | - | CASSQDTSDPLIGGYTF | TGTGCCAGCAGCCAAGATACGTCAGACCCACTAATCGGGGGCTACACCTTC
14 | TRBJ1-6 | - | TRBV30 | - | CAWSGGLANSPLHF | TGTGCCTGGAGTGGAGGCCTCGCCAATTCACCCCTCCACTTT
18 | TRBJ2-1 | - | TRBV12-3/TRBV12-4 | - | CASSLITGSLQWANEQFF | TGTGCCAGCAGTTTAATCACAGGGTCTTTGCAATGGGCTAATGAGCAGTTCTTC
15 | TRBJ1-1 | - | TRBV4-3 | - | CASSQDGRRETEAFF | TGCGCCAGCAGCCAAGACGGTAGAAGGGAGACTGAAGCTTTCTTT
17 | TRBJ2-3 | TRBD2 | TRBV7-2 | few | CASSPRSRGLAIDTQYF | TGTGCCAGCAGCCCACGGTCTAGGGGACTAGCAATAGATACGCAGTATTTT
15 | TRBJ1-1 | - | TRBV4-1 | few | CASSPGDSRRTEAFF | TGCGCCAGCAGCCCCGGGGACTCCCGACGGACTGAAGCTTTCTTT
17 | TRBJ2-5 | TRBD2 | TRBV12-3/TRBV12-4 | - | CASSLSPGTRGFGSQYF | TGTGCCAGCAGTCTCTCTCCTGGGACTAGGGGTTTCGGGTCGCAGTACTTC
14 | TRBJ2-3 | - | TRBV24-1 | few | CATSGLDSTDTQYF | TGTGCCACCAGTGGCTTAGACAGCACAGATACGCAGTATTTT
15 | TRBJ2-5 | - | TRBV5-6 | - | CASSLVGSSVREQYF | TGTGCCAGCAGCTTGGTAGGGTCGTCCGTTCGGGAGCAGTACTTC
12 | TRBJ1-2 | - | TRBV7-9 | - | CASTETTVGYTF | TGTGCCAGCACCGAAACAACTGTAGGCTACACCTTC
16 | TRBJ1-2 | TRBD1 | TRBV3-1 | - | CASSQEDRAGHYGYTF | TGTGCCAGCAGCCAAGAGGACAGGGCCGGGCACTATGGCTACACCTTC
12 | TRBJ2-7 | TRBD1 | TRBV20-1 | few | CSAPGQGAKQYF | TGCAGTGCCCCCGGACAGGGGGCGAAGCAGTACTTC
15 | TRBJ1-2 | - | TRBV4-1 | - | CASSQGGNIYYGYTF | TGCGCCAGCAGCCAAGGAGGAAATATATACTATGGCTACACCTTC
11 | TRBJ2-3 | - | TRBV28 | - | CASSTLHTQYF | TGTGCCAGCAGTACCCTTCATACGCAGTATTTT
13 | TRBJ1-1 | - | TRBV7-2 | few | CASSLKGMTEAFF | TGTGCCAGCAGCTTAAAGGGTATGACTGAAGCTTTCTTT
12 | TRBJ2-1 | - | TRBV2 | - | CASRGPNNEQFF | TGTGCCAGCAGGGGACCCAACAATGAGCAGTTCTTC
16 | TRBJ2-5 | TRBD2 | TRBV6-5 | many | CASSYSAGRGQETQYF | TGTGCCAGCAGTTACTCGGCAGGGAGGGGCCAAGAGACCCAGTACTTC
16 | TRBJ2-3 | TRBD2 | TRBV20-1 | - | CSASFLAGGQGDTQYF | TGCAGTGCTAGTTTTCTAGCGGGAGGGCAGGGAGATACGCAGTATTTT
18 | TRBJ1-6 | - | TRBV21-1 | few | CASSKARGDRSYNSPLHF | TGTGCCAGCAGCAAAGCGCGGGGGGATCGTTCCTATAATTCACCCCTCCACTTT
15 | TRBJ2-5 | TRBD1 | TRBV4-1 | - | CASSPTTGEQETQYF | TGCGCCAGCAGCCCTACCACAGGGGAGCAAGAGACCCAGTACTTC
16 | TRBJ2-3 | TRBD2 | TRBV5-1 | - | CASSPRAGSITDTQYF | TGCGCCAGCAGCCCCCGAGCGGGGTCGATCACAGATACGCAGTATTTT